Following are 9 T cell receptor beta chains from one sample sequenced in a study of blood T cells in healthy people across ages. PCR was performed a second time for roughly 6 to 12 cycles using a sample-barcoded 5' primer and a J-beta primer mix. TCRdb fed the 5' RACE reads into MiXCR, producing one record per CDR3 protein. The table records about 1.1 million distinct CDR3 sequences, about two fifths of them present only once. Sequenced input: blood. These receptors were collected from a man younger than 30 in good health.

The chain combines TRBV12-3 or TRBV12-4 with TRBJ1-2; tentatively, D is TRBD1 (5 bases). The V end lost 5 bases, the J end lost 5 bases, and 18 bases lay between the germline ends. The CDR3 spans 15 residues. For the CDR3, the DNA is TGTGCCAGCAGTCCCCGGGGGGTCGTGGTGTATGGCTACACCTTC. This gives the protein CASSPRGVVVYGYTF.

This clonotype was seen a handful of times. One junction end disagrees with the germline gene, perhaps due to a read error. CDR3 sequence (DNA): TGTGCCAGCAGTGTAGCTTGGAGAACGTATGGCTACACCTTC. As protein: CASSVAWRTYGYTF. This chain connects TRBV12-3 or TRBV12-4 to TRBJ1-2, with no clear D. The CDR3 sequence is 14 residues long.

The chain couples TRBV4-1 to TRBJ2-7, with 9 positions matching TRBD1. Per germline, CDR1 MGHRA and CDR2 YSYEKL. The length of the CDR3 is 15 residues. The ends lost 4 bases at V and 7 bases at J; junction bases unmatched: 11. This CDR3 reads CASSRTGEARWEQYF. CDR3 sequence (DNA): TGCGCCAGCAGCCGGACAGGGGAAGCCCGTTGGGAGCAGTACTTC.

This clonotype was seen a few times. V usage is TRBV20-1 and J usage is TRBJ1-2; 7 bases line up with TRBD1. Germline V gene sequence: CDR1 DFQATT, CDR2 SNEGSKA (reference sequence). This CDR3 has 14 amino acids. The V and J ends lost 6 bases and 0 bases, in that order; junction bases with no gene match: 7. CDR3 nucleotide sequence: TGCAGTGCCGCCGGGACAGCAACTAACTATGGCTACACCTTC. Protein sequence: CSAAGTATNYGYTF.

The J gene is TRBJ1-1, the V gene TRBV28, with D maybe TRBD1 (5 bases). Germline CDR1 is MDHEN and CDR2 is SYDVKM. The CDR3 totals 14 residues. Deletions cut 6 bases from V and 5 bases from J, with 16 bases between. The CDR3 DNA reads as TGTGCCAGCAGACCTGGGCCGGGGGGGACTGAAGCTTTCTTT. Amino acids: CASRPGPGGTEAFF.

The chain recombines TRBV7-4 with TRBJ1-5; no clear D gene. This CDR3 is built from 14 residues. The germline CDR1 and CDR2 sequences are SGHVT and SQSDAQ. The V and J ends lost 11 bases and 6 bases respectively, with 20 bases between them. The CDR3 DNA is TGTGCCTCCGCCATCAGGAGTGGGAGTCAGCCCCAGCATTTT. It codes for CASAIRSGSQPQHF. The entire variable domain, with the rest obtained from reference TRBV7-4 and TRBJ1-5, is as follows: GAGVSQSPRYKVAKRGRDVALRCDSISGHVTLYWYRQTLGQGSEVLTYSQSDAQRDKSGRPSGRFSAERPERSVSTLKIQRTEQGDSAVYLCASAIRSGSQPQHFGDGTRLSIL.

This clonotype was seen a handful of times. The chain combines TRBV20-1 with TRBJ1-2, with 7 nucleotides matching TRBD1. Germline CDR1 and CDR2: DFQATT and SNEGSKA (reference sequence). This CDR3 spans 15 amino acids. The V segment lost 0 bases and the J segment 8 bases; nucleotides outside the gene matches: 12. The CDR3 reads CSARDETGPVEGYTF. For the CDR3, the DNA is TGCAGTGCTAGAGATGAGACAGGGCCGGTAGAAGGCTACACCTTC.

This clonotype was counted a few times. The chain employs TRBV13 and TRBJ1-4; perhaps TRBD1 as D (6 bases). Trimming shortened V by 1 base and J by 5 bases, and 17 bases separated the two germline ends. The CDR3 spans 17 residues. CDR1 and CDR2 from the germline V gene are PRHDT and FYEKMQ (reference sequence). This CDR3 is CASSLVGQSAGNEKLFF. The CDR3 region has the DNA TGTGCCAGCAGCTTAGTGGGACAATCGGCGGGGAATGAAAAACTGTTTTTT.

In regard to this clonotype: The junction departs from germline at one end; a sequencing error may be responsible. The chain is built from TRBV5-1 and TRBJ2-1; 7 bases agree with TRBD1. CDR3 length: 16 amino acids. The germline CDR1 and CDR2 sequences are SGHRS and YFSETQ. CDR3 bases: TGCGCCAGCAGATTGGCGACAGGGTCCACCTACAATGAGCAGTTATTC. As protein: CASRLATGSTYNEQLF.